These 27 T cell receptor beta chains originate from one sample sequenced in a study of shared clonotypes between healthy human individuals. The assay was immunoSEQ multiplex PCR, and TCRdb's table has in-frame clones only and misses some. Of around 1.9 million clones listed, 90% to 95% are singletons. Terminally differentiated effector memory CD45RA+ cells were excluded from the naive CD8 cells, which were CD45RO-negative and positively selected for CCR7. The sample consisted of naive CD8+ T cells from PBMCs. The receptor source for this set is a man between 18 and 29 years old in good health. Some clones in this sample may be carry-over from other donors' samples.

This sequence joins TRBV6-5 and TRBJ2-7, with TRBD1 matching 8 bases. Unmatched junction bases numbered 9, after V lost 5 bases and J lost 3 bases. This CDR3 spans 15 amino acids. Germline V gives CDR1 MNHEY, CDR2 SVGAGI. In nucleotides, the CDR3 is TGTGCCAGCAGTCCCCCCGGACAGGGTGGCTACGAGCAGTACTTC. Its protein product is CASSPPGQGGYEQYF.

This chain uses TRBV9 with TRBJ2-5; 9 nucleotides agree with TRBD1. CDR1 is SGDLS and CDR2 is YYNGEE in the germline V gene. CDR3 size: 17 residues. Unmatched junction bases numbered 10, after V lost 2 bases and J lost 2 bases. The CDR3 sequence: CASSVFAGTGFQETQYF. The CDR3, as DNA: TGTGCCAGCAGCGTCTTCGCGGGGACAGGGTTTCAAGAGACCCAGTACTTC.

CDR3 coding DNA: TGTGCCAGCAGAAAGCGGGGGACTAGCGGGGCTTTACTCTACAATGAGCAGTTCTTC. This encodes CASRKRGTSGALLYNEQFF. The rearrangement links TRBV7-3 to TRBJ2-1; 13 bases align to TRBD2. With V trimmed by 6 bases and J by 3 bases, 14 bases remained unmatched. Germline V gene lookup returns CDR1 SGHTA and CDR2 FQGTGA. This CDR3 has 19 amino acids.

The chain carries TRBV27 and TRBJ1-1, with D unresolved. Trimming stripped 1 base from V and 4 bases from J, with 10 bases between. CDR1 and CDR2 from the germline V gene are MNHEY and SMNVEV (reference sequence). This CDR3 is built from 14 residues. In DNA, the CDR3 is TGTGCCAGCAGTTTATTTTTCCGCGGCACTGAAGCTTTCTTT. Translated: CASSLFFRGTEAFF.

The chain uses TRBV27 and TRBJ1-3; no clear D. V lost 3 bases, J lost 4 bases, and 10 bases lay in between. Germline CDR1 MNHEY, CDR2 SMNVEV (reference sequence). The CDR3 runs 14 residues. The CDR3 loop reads CASSFSQNGNTIYF. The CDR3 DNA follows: TGTGCCAGCAGTTTTTCACAAAACGGAAACACCATATATTTT.

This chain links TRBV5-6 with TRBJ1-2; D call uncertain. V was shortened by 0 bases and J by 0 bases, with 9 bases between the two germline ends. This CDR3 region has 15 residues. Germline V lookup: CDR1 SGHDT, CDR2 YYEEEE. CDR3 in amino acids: CASSLGPSSNYGYTF. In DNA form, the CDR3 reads TGTGCCAGCAGCTTGGGGCCATCCTCTAACTATGGCTACACCTTC.

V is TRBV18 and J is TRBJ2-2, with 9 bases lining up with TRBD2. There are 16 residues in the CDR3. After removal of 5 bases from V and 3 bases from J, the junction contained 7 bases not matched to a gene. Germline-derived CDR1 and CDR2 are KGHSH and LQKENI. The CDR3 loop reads CASSRGTSRDTGELFF. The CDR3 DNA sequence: TGTGCCAGCTCAAGGGGGACTAGCAGAGACACCGGGGAGCTGTTTTTT.

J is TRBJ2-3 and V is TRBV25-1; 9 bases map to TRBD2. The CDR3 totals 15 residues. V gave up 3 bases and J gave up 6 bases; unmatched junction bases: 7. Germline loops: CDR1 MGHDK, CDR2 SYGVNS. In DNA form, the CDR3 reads TGTGCCAGCAGTGACTTGCGGGAGGGCCTGGATACGCAGTATTTT. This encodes CASSDLREGLDTQYF.

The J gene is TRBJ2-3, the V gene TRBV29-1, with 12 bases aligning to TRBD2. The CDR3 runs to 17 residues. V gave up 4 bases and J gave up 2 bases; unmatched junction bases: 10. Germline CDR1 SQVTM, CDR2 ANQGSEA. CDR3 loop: CSVVGLAGPRVTDTQYF. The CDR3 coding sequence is TGCAGCGTTGTTGGACTAGCGGGACCCCGGGTCACAGATACGCAGTATTTT.

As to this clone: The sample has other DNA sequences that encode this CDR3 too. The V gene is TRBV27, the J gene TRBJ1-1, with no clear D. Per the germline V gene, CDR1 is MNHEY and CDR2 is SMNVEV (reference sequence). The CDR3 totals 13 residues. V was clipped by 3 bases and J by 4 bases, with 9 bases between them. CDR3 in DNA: TGTGCCAGCAGTTTGACACGGGGCACTGAAGCTTTCTTT. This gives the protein CASSLTRGTEAFF.

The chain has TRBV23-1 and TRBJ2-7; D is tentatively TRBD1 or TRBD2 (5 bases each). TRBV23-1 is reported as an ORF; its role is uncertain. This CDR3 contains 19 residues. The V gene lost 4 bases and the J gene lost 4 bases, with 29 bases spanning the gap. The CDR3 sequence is CASSLPPDTTGPLLYEQYF. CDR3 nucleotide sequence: TGCGCCAGCAGTCTCCCCCCCGACACAACGGGACCCTTATTGTACGAGCAGTACTTC.

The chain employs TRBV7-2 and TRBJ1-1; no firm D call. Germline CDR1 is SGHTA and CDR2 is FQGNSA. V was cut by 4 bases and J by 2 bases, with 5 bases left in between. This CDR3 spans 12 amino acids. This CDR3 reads CASSWVNTEAFF. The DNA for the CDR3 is TGTGCCAGCAGCTGGGTAAACACTGAAGCTTTCTTT.

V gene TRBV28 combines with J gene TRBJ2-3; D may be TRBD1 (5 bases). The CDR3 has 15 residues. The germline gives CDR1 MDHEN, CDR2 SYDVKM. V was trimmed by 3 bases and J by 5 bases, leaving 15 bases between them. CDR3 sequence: CASSFADTTGDTQYF. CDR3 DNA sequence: TGTGCCAGCAGTTTTGCGGACACGACGGGAGATACGCAGTATTTT.

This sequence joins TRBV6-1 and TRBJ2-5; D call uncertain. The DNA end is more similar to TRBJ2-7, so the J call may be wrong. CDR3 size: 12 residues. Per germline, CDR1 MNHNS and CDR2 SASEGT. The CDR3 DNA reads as TGTGCCAGCTGGGCCTTTCCTTACGAGCAGTACTTC. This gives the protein CASWAFPYEQYF.

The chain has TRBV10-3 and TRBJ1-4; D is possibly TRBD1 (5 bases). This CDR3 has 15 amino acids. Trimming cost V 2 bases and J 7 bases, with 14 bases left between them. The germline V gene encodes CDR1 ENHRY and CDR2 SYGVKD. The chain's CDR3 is CAISEEVEGPEKLFF. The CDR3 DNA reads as TGTGCCATCAGTGAGGAGGTGGAGGGGCCTGAAAAACTGTTTTTT.

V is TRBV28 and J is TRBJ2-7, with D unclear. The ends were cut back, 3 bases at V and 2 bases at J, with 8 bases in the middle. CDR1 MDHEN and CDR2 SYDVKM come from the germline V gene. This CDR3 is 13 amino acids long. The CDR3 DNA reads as TGTGCCAGCAGTTTCTCCCTAACCTACGAGCAGTACTTC. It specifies CASSFSLTYEQYF.

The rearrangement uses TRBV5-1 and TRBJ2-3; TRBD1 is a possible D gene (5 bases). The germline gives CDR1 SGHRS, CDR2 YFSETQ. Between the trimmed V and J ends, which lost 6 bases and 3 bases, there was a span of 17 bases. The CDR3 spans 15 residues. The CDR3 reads CASTKAQGRTDTQYF. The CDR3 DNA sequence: TGCGCCAGCACAAAAGCGCAGGGTCGAACAGATACGCAGTATTTT.

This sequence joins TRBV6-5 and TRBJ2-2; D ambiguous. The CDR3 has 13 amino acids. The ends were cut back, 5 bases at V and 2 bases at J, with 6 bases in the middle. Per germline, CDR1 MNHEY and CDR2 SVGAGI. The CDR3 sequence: CASSPFNTGELFF. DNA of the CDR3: TGTGCCAGCAGTCCGTTTAACACCGGGGAGCTGTTTTTT.

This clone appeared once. Here the CDR3 DNA reads TGTGCCAGCAGCTTGGGGTTGGGCGCGGTGGCCTACGAGCAGTACTTC. It is translated as CASSLGLGAVAYEQYF. The chain joins TRBV7-9 to TRBJ2-7; the D is unclear. With 3 bases removed from V and 2 bases from J, the gap between germline ends came to 17 bases. There are 16 residues in the CDR3. Germline lookup yields CDR1 SEHNR and CDR2 FQNEAQ (reference sequence).

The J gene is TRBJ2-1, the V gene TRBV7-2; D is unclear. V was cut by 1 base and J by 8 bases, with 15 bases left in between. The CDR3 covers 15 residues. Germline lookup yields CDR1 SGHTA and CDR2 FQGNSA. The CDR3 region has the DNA TGTGCCAGCAGCTTAGTTGCGAGGATTGTTGATGAGCAGTTCTTC. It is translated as CASSLVARIVDEQFF.

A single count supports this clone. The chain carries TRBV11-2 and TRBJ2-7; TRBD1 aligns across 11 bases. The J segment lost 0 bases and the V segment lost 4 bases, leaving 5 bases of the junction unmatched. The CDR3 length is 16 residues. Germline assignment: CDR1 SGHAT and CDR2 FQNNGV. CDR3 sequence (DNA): TGTGCCAGCAGCTCTGCGGACAGGGGGCGCTCCTACGAGCAGTACTTC. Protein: CASSSADRGRSYEQYF.

CDR3 DNA: TGTGCCAGCAGCCCCCGGGAACCTCGCTACAATGAGCAGTTCTTC. Protein sequence: CASSPREPRYNEQFF. The V and J genes are TRBV27 and TRBJ2-1; maybe TRBD2 (5 bases). This CDR3 is 15 amino acids long. The germline CDR1 and CDR2 sequences are MNHEY and SMNVEV (reference sequence). The V end was cut by 6 bases, the J end by 3 bases, with 15 bases between.

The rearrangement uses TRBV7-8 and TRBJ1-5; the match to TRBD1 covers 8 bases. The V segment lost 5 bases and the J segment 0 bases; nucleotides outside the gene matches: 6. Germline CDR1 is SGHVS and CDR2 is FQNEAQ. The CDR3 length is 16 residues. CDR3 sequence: CASSRDRGYSNQPQHF. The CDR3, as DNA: TGTGCCAGCAGCCGAGACAGGGGTTATAGCAATCAGCCCCAGCATTTT.

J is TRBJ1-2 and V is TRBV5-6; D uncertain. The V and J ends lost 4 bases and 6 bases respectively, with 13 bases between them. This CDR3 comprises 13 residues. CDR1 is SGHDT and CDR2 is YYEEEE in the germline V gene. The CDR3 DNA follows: TGTGCCAGCAGCCTCGGCACCCGGGATGGCTACACCTTC. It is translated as CASSLGTRDGYTF.

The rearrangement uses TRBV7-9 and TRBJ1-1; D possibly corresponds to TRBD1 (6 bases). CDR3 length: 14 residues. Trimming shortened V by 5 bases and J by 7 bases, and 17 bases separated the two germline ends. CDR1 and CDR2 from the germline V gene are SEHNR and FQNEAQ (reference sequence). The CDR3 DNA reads TGTGCCAGCAGCAAGACAGGAAGCCCACTTGAAGCTTTCTTT. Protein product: CASSKTGSPLEAFF.

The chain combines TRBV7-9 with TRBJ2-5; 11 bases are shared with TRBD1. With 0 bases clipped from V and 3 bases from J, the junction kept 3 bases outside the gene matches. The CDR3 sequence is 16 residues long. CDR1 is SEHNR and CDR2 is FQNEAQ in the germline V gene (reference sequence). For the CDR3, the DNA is TGTGCCAGCAGCTTAGCGTGGACAGGGGGCGAAGAGACCCAGTACTTC. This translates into CASSLAWTGGEETQYF.

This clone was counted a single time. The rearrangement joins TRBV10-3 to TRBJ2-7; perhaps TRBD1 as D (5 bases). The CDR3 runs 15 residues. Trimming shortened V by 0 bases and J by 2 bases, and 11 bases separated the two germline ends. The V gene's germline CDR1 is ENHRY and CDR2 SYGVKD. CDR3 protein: CAISESVTDTYEQYF. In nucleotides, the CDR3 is TGTGCCATCAGTGAGTCCGTGACAGATACCTACGAGCAGTACTTC.